This T cell receptor (beta chain) derives from a study of blood T cell repertoires in COVID-19. Study as a whole: Samples of COVID-19 (acute and convalescent) were obtained from the United States, Italy and Spain. The analysed material was cDNA or gDNA that came from T cells, B-cell-depleted T cells, or PBMCs.

Authors' methods: Amplifying reference gene primers gave estimates of nucleated cell counts. The repertoire was sequenced with immunoSEQ multiplex PCR; TCRdb's copy has only in-frame clones and lacks some. V and J calls and clone size come straight from that table; D and trimming were deduced from the DNA. The table has 150,000 or so clones, just over 85% seen once. The CDR3 consists of 16 residues. Trimming took 3 bases from V and 7 from J; bases not matched to a gene: 10. The V gene's germline CDR1 is SGDLS and CDR2 YYNGEE. This clone was counted once. The origin of this receptor is a woman aged 55-75 years with acute or convalescent COVID-19. The sample taken for sequencing was peripheral blood. The J gene is TRBJ1-6, the V gene TRBV9; 7 bases align to TRBD1. The CDR3 here is CASSGPRGTVNSPLHF. The CDR3 coding sequence is TGTGCCAGCAGCGGCCCACGAGGGACAGTCAATTCACCCCTCCACTTT.